The 20 T cell receptor beta chains below were found in one sample sequenced in a study of shared clonotypes between healthy human individuals (TCRdb year 2020). Receptors were amplified or captured by the immunoSEQ multiplex PCR assay. As stored in TCRdb, this immuneACCESS dataset retains in-frame rearrangements with V and J assigned. A fraction of the clones does not appear; measured against another copy, unresolved V genes explain less than half of the discrepancy, and the remainder lacks a known reason. In all, the sample holds more than 400,000 clones, and approximately 94% of those were seen once. 0.055% to 0.075% of the sample goes to the ten largest clones. The sequencing sample was made of naive CD4+ T cells sorted from blood. This specimen's cell subset or site label, per the study, means: CD45RA+ positively selected. These receptors were taken from a woman in her thirties in good health.

The chain has TRBV27 and TRBJ1-2; tentatively, D is TRBD1 (5 bases). CDR1 MNHEY and CDR2 SMNVEV come from the germline V gene (reference sequence). V was clipped by 3 bases and J by 2 bases, with 13 bases between them. The CDR3 has 15 amino acids. The CDR3 spells CASSLQLGANYGYTF. The CDR3 region has the DNA TGTGCCAGCAGTTTGCAACTCGGGGCAAACTATGGCTACACCTTC.

The genes are TRBV27 and TRBJ1-1, with TRBD1 as a possible D gene (5 bases). V was pared by 8 bases and J by 5 bases, with 12 bases between. Germline CDR1 and CDR2: MNHEY and SMNVEV (reference sequence). This CDR3 comprises 12 residues. CDR3 DNA sequence: TGTGCCAGCCTCAGGGACGGGACTGAAGCTTTCTTT. This sequence encodes CASLRDGTEAFF.

The chain has TRBV14 and TRBJ2-5; 7 nucleotides agree with TRBD2. The CDR3 totals 16 residues. The J segment lost 1 base and the V segment lost 1 base, leaving 6 bases of the junction unmatched. From germline, CDR1 is SGHDN and CDR2 FVKESK. The CDR3 sequence: CASSQAFRGSQETQYF. The CDR3 bases are TGTGCCAGCAGCCAAGCATTCCGCGGGAGCCAAGAGACCCAGTACTTC.

This chain connects TRBV5-6 to TRBJ2-1; unclear D gene. Germline V gene lookup returns CDR1 SGHDT and CDR2 YYEEEE. Trimming took off 2 bases at V and 0 bases at J, with 15 bases between the two ends. The CDR3 spans 17 residues. The CDR3 coding sequence is TGTGCCAGCAGCTTCACACTTGCCTATAGCTCCTACAATGAGCAGTTCTTC. Translating it yields CASSFTLAYSSYNEQFF. Looking up the rest from reference TRBV5-6 and TRBJ2-1 gives the full variable domain: DAGVTQSPTHLIKTRGQQVTLRCSPKSGHDTVSWYQQALGQGPQFIFQYYEEEERQRGNFPDRFSGHQFPNYSSELNVNALLLGDSALYLCASSFTLAYSSYNEQFFGPGTRLTVL.

This clone is a singleton in its sample. V gene TRBV5-1 combines with J gene TRBJ2-7, with 8 nucleotides matching TRBD2. The CDR3 runs 14 residues. Germline values: CDR1 SGHRS, CDR2 YFSETQ. Germline trimming cut 4 bases from V and 7 bases from J; bases unmatched to any gene: 10. As DNA, the CDR3 is TGCGCCAGCAGCCCGGGACTAGGGGCGGGTGAGCAGTACTTC. Amino acid sequence: CASSPGLGAGEQYF.

V and J are TRBV2 and TRBJ1-3, with D possibly TRBD1 on 5 matching bases. Germline CDR1 and CDR2: SNHLY and FYNNEI. V lost 6 bases, J lost 1 base, and 16 bases lay in between. The CDR3 length is 16 residues. The CDR3 DNA sequence: TGTGCCAGCAGGGGACGCCTCCAGCAATCTGGAAACACCATATATTTT. Translated, it gives CASRGRLQQSGNTIYF. Full variable domain (outside the CDR3, taken from reference TRBV2 and TRBJ1-3): EPEVTQTPSHQVTQMGQEVILRCVPISNHLYFYWYRQILGQKVEFLVSFYNNEISEKSEIFDDQFSVERPDGSNFTLKIRSTKLEDSAMYFCASRGRLQQSGNTIYFGEGSWLTVV.

The rearrangement uses TRBV4-1 and TRBJ2-3; 7 bases fit TRBD2. Germline CDR1 is MGHRA and CDR2 is YSYEKL. This CDR3 has 16 residues. The V and J ends lost 0 bases and 2 bases, in that order; junction bases with no gene match: 5. The CDR3 DNA follows: TGCGCCAGCAGCCAAGATTACCGGGAGGCCACAGATACGCAGTATTTT. Its translation: CASSQDYREATDTQYF.

The gene calls are TRBV27 and TRBJ1-2; D is unclear. The length of the CDR3 is 15 residues. V lost 0 bases and J lost 8, with 16 bases in between. The germline gives CDR1 MNHEY, CDR2 SMNVEV (reference sequence). Here the CDR3 reads CASSLSTQNRNGYTF. In DNA form, the CDR3 reads TGTGCCAGCAGTTTATCGACCCAAAACCGGAACGGCTACACCTTC.

A single count supports this clone. This chain links TRBV25-1 with TRBJ2-7; no definite D call. The germline V and J ends were trimmed by 3 bases and 1 base, with 7 bases remaining between them. The CDR3 consists of 13 residues. CDR1 is MGHDK, CDR2 SYGVNS, per germline. The CDR3 DNA reads TGTGCCAGCAGTGAGTACGGATCCTACGAGCAGTACTTC. It codes for CASSEYGSYEQYF.

The genes are TRBV28 and TRBJ1-5; D remains ambiguous. This CDR3 is built from 14 residues. In germline, CDR1 is MDHEN, CDR2 SYDVKM. Trimming shortened V by 6 bases and J by 2 bases, and 11 bases separated the two germline ends. Here the CDR3 DNA reads TGTGCCAGCAGAACGGGGTTAGGCAATCAGCCCCAGCATTTT. This translates into CASRTGLGNQPQHF.

The CDR3 here is CATSRDLREKLFF. In DNA form, the CDR3 reads TGTGCCACCAGCAGAGATTTACGTGAAAAACTGTTTTTT. This chain joins TRBV15 and TRBJ1-4; D is unclear. This CDR3 contains 13 residues. Trimming took 0 bases from V and 7 from J, leaving 6 bases between them. CDR1 and CDR2 from the germline V gene are LNHNV and YYDKDF (reference sequence).

The J gene is TRBJ2-2, the V gene TRBV6-5; D is perhaps TRBD1 (6 bases). The CDR3 has 14 amino acids. V dropped 6 bases and J dropped 6 bases, with 14 bases sitting between them. Germline CDR1 MNHEY, CDR2 SVGAGI. CDR3 DNA: TGTGCCAGCAGGAGACAGGATGGGCCCGGGGAGCTGTTTTTT. Translated, it gives CASRRQDGPGELFF.

The rearrangement joins TRBV14 to TRBJ2-5, with D unresolved. This CDR3 spans 13 amino acids. The V gene's germline CDR1 is SGHDN and CDR2 FVKESK. Trimming stripped 4 bases from V and 0 bases from J, with 6 bases between. The CDR3 reads CASSRQYQETQYF. The CDR3 DNA reads as TGTGCCAGCAGCCGCCAGTACCAAGAGACCCAGTACTTC.

J is TRBJ1-3 and V is TRBV29-1; D gene unclear. V lost 2 bases to trimming and J lost 0 bases, with 11 bases between them. The germline gives CDR1 SQVTM, CDR2 ANQGSEA. CDR3 length: 15 amino acids. CDR3 nucleotide sequence: TGCAGCGTTGAACTACAAGGCCGCTCTGGAAACACCATATATTTT. This translates into CSVELQGRSGNTIYF.

The genes are TRBV19 and TRBJ1-5; D is unresolved. The CDR3 is 15 residues long. Germline V lookup: CDR1 LNHDA, CDR2 SQIVND (reference sequence). The V end lost 2 bases, the J end lost 7 bases, and 15 bases lay between the germline ends. CDR3 bases: TGTGCCAGTAGTATACCCGGCCAGTTCAACCAGCCCCAGCATTTT. Protein sequence: CASSIPGQFNQPQHF.

The gene calls are TRBV11-1 and TRBJ1-6; D is unresolved. The germline V and J ends were trimmed by 4 bases and 7 bases, with 5 bases remaining between them. The CDR3 consists of 12 residues. Germline V gene data show CDR1 as SGHAT and CDR2 as FQDESV (reference sequence). This chain's CDR3 is CASSSTNSPLHF. Here the CDR3 DNA reads TGTGCCAGCAGCTCCACGAATTCACCCCTCCACTTT.

This chain links TRBV7-3 with TRBJ2-1; unclear D gene. This CDR3 is built from 14 residues. The germline gives CDR1 SGHTA, CDR2 FQGTGA. The germline V and J ends were trimmed by 4 bases and 5 bases, with 12 bases remaining between them. CDR3 nucleotides: TGTGCCAGCAGCTCGGAGCACTACGACAATGAGCAGTTCTTC. Translation gives CASSSEHYDNEQFF. The whole variable domain, remainder taken from reference TRBV7-3 and TRBJ2-1, is GAGVSQTPSNKVTEKGKYVELRCDPISGHTALYWYRQSLGQGPEFLIYFQGTGAADDSGLPNDRFFAVRPEGSVSTLKIQRTERGDSAVYLCASSSEHYDNEQFFGPGTRLTVL.

The chain has TRBV7-2 and TRBJ2-5; 7 bases match TRBD2. Germline trimming cut 1 base from V and 4 bases from J; bases unmatched to any gene: 6. The CDR3 runs to 15 residues. The germline V gene encodes CDR1 SGHTA and CDR2 FQGNSA. In DNA form, the CDR3 reads TGTGCCAGCAGCTTAGTGGCTAGCGGAACAGAGACCCAGTACTTC. Amino acid sequence: CASSLVASGTETQYF.

The chain joins TRBV28 to TRBJ2-1, with 9 bases matching TRBD1. This CDR3 is built from 14 residues. From germline, CDR1 is MDHEN and CDR2 SYDVKM. Germline trimming cut 8 bases from V and 9 bases from J; bases unmatched to any gene: 11. As DNA, the CDR3 is TGTGCCAGCTCGACGGACAGGGGTTGGATTGAGCAGTTCTTC. It codes for CASSTDRGWIEQFF.

The J gene is TRBJ1-2, the V gene TRBV28; no clear D gene. Trimming shortened V by 3 bases and J by 3 bases, and 11 bases separated the two germline ends. This CDR3 is 14 amino acids long. CDR1 is MDHEN and CDR2 is SYDVKM in the germline V gene. Here the CDR3 reads CASSLHGSHYGYTF. The CDR3 nucleotides are TGTGCCAGCAGTTTGCACGGATCTCACTATGGCTACACCTTC.